The 5 T cell receptor beta chains below all came from one sample that was sequenced in a study of technical replicates of blood from a handful of donors. Profiled with immunoSEQ multiplex PCR; TCRdb holds only in-frame clones, not every one. The sample consists of about 49,000 clones, 80% to 95% of them appearing once. The sequencing sample was made of PBMCs. Receptor source: a human donor in good health. Some clones in this sample may be carry-over from other donors' samples.

The chain links TRBV30 to TRBJ1-6; no firm D call. Germline loops: CDR1 GTSNPN, CDR2 SVGIG (reference sequence). This CDR3 has 14 residues. The ends were cut back, 0 bases at V and 8 bases at J, with 11 bases in the middle. The CDR3 bases are TGTGCCTGGAGTGTAGATCTCCGGTATTCACCCCTCCACTTT. Residues: CAWSVDLRYSPLHF.

The chain combines TRBV18 with TRBJ1-2; 10 bases match TRBD1. J lost 6 bases, V lost 4 bases, and 8 bases had no gene match. The germline CDR1 and CDR2 sequences are KGHSH and LQKENI. The CDR3 has 15 residues. The CDR3 protein is CASSLTGGAGDGYTF. CDR3 sequence (DNA): TGTGCCAGCTCACTGACAGGGGGCGCTGGGGATGGCTACACCTTC.

The V call is TRBV11-3, the J call TRBJ2-7; TRBD2 matches 11 bases. With 10 bases clipped from V and 0 bases from J, the junction kept 17 bases outside the gene matches. Germline assignment: CDR1 SGHNT and CDR2 YENEEA. CDR3 length equals 18 residues. CDR3 DNA sequence: TGTGCCAACAAGACGGGACTAGCGGATGATCTTAGCTCCTACGAGCAGTACTTC. This encodes CANKTGLADDLSSYEQYF.

This clone was seen once. The chain employs TRBV5-1 and TRBJ2-5, with 7 bases matching TRBD1. Germline values: CDR1 SGHRS, CDR2 YFSETQ. V gave up 2 bases and J gave up 5 bases; unmatched junction bases: 0. There are 12 residues in the CDR3. The DNA for the CDR3 is TGCGCCAGCAGCTTACAGGGGGAGACCCAGTACTTC. This translates into CASSLQGETQYF.

The chain couples TRBV7-3 to TRBJ2-1, with TRBD2 matching 12 bases. This CDR3 is built from 15 residues. J lost 6 bases, V lost 4 bases, and 4 bases had no gene match. Germline-derived CDR1 and CDR2 are SGHTA and FQGTGA. The CDR3 region is CASSSGLAGFNEQFF. As DNA, the CDR3 is TGTGCCAGCAGCTCCGGACTAGCGGGGTTCAATGAGCAGTTCTTC. Using reference TRBV7-3 and TRBJ2-1 for the parts outside the CDR3, the full variable domain is GAGVSQTPSNKVTEKGKYVELRCDPISGHTALYWYRQSLGQGPEFLIYFQGTGAADDSGLPNDRFFAVRPEGSVSTLKIQRTERGDSAVYLCASSSGLAGFNEQFFGPGTRLTVL.